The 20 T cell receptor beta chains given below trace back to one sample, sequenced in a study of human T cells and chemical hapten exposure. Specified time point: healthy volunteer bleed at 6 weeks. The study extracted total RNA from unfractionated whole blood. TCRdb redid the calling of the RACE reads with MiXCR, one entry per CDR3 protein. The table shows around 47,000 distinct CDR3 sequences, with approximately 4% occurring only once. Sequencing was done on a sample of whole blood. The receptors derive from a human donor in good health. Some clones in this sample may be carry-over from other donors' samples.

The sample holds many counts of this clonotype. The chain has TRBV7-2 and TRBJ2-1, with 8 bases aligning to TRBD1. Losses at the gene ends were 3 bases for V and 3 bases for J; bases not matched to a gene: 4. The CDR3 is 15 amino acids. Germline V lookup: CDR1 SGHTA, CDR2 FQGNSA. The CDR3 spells CASSFDRGYYNEQFF. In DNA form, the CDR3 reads TGTGCCAGCAGCTTCGACAGGGGCTACTACAATGAGCAGTTCTTC.

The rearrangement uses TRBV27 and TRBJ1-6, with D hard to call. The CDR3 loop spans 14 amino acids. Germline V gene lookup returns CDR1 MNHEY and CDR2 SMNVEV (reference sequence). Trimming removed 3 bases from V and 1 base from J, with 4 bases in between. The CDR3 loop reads CASSFRSYNSPLHF. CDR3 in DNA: TGTGCCAGCAGTTTTCGTTCCTATAATTCACCCCTCCACTTT.

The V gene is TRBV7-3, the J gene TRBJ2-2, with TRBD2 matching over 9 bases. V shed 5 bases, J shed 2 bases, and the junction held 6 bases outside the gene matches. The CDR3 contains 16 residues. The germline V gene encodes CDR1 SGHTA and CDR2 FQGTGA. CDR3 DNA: TGTGCCAGCAGCCCCCTAGCGGGATATAACACCGGGGAGCTGTTTTTT. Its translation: CASSPLAGYNTGELFF.

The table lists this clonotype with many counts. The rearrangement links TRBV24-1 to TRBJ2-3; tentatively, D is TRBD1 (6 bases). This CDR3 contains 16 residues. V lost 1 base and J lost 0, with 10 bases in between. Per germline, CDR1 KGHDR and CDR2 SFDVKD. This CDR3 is CATSDFDRFSTDTQYF. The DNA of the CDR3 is TGTGCCACCAGTGATTTTGACAGGTTTAGCACAGATACGCAGTATTTT.

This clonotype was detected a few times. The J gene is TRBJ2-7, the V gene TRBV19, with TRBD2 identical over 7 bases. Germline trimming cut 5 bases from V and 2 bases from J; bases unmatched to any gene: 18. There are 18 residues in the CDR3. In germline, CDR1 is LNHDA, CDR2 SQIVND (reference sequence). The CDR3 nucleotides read TGTGCCAGTAGTCGGTCCGGAAGGGGCGGCGGGAGACCCTACGAGCAGTACTTC. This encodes CASSRSGRGGGRPYEQYF.

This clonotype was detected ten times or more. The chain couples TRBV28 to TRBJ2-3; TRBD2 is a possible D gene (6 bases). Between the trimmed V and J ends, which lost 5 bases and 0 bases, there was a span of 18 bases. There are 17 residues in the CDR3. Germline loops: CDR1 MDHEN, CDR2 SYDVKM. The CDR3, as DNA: TGTGCCAGCAGTCCCCCCCGCCCGGGGGATAGCACAGATACGCAGTATTTT. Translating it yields CASSPPRPGDSTDTQYF.

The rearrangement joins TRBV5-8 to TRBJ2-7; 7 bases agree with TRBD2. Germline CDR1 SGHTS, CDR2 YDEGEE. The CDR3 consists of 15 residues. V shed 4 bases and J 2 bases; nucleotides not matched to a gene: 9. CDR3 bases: TGTGCCAGCAGCGCGGGGGTTTCCGGCGCCTACGAGCAGTACTTC. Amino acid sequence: CASSAGVSGAYEQYF. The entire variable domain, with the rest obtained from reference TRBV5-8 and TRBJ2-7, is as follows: EAGVTQSPTHLIKTRGQQATLRCSPISGHTSVYWYQQALGLGLQFLLWYDEGEERNRGNFPPRFSGRQFPNYSSELNVNALELEDSALYLCASSAGVSGAYEQYFGPGTRLTVT.

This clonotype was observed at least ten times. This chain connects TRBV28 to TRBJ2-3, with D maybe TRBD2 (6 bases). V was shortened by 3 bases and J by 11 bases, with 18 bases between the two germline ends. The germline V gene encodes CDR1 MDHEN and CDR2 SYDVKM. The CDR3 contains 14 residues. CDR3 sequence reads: CASSFTALPGGQYF. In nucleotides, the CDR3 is TGTGCCAGCAGTTTTACGGCCTTACCCGGGGGGCAGTATTTT. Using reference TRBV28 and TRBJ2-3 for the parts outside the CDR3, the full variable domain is DVKVTQSSRYLVKRTGEKVFLECVQDMDHENMFWYRQDPGLGLRLIYFSYDVKMKEKGDIPEGYSVSREKKERFSLILESASTNQTSMYLCASSFTALPGGQYFGPGTRLTVL.

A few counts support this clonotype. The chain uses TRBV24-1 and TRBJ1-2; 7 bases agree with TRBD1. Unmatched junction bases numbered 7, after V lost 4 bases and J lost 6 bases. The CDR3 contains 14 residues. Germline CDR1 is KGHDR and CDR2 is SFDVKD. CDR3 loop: CATSEGGGADGYTF. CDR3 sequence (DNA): TGTGCCACCAGTGAAGGAGGGGGCGCGGATGGCTACACCTTC.

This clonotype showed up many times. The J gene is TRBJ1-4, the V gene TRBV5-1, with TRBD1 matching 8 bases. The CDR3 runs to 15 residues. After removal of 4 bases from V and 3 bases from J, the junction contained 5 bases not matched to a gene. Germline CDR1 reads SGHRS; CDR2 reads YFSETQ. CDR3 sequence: CASSDDRGANEKLFF. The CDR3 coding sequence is TGCGCCAGCAGCGACGACAGGGGAGCTAATGAAAAACTGTTTTTT.

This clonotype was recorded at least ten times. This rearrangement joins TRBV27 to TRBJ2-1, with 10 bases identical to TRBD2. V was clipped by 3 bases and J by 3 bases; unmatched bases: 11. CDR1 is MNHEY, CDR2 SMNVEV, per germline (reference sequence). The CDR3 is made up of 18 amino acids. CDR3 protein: CASSFNFRTSGVYNEQFF. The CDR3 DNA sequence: TGTGCCAGCAGTTTCAACTTTAGGACTAGCGGTGTCTACAATGAGCAGTTCTTC.

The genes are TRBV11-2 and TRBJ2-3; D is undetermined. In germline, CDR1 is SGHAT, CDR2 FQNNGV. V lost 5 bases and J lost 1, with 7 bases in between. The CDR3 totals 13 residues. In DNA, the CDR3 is TGTGCCAGCAGCCCAAGAGGCACAGATACGCAGTATTTT. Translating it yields CASSPRGTDTQYF. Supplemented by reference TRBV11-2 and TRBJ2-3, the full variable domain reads EAGVAQSPRYKIIEKRQSVAFWCNPISGHATLYWYQQILGQGPKLLIQFQNNGVVDDSQLPKDRFSAERLKGVDSTLKIQPAKLEDSAVYLCASSPRGTDTQYFGPGTRLTVL.

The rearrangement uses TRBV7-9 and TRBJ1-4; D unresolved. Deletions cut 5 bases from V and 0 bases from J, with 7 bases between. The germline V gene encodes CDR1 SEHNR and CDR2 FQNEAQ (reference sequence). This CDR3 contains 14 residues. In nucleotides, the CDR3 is TGTGCCAGCAGCCATTCCGCAACTAATGAAAAACTGTTTTTT. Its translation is CASSHSATNEKLFF.

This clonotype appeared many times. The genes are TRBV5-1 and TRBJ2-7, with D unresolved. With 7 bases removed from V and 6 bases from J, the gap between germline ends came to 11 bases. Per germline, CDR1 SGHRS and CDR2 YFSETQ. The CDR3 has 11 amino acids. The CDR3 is CASRLTVEQYF. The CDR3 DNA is TGCGCCAGCCGTCTCACTGTCGAGCAGTACTTC.

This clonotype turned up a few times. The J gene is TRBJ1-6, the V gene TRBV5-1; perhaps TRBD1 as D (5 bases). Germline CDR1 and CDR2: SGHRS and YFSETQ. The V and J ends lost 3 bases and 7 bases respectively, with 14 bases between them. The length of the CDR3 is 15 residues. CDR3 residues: CASSSVGTPNSPLHF. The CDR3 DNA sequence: TGCGCCAGCAGCTCCGTGGGGACCCCGAATTCACCCCTCCACTTT.

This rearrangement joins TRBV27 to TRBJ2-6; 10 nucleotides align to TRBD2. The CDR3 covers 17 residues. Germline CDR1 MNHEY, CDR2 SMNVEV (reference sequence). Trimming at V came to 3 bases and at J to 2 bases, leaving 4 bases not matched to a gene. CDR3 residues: CASSFRLAGAGANVLTF. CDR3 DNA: TGTGCCAGCAGTTTTAGGCTAGCGGGAGCTGGGGCCAACGTCCTGACTTTC.

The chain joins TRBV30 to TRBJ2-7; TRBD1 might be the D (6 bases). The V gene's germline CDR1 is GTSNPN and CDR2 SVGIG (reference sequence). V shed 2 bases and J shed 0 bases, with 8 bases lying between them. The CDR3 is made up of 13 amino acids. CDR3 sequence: CAWSLGASYEQYF. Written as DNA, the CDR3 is TGTGCCTGGAGTTTGGGGGCCTCCTACGAGCAGTACTTC.

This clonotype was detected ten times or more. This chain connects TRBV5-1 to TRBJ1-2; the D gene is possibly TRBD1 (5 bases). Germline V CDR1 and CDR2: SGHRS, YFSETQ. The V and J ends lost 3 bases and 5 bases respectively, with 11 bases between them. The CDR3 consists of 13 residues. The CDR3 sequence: CASSWGRMYGYTF. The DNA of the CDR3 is TGCGCCAGCAGCTGGGGACGGATGTATGGCTACACCTTC.

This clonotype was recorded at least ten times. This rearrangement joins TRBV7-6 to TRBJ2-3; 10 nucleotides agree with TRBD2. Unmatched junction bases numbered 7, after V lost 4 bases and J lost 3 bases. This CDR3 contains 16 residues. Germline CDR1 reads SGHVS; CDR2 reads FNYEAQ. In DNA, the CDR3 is TGTGCCAGCAGCTCCTGGCCTAGCGGGAGAACAGATACGCAGTATTTT. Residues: CASSSWPSGRTDTQYF.

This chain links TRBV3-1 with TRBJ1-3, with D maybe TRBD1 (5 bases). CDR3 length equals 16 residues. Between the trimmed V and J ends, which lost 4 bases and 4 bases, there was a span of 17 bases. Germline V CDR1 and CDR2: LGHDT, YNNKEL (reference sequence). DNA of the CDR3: TGTGCCAGCAGCCCGCCCCCTCAGGGATCCGGAAACACCATATATTTT. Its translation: CASSPPPQGSGNTIYF.